This T cell receptor beta chain is drawn from a study of beta chain features in type 1 diabetes. Looking at the study overall: Investigators examined some 100 million sorted cells across all samples.

This CDR3 has 16 amino acids. Germline V gene sequence: CDR1 WNHNN, CDR2 SYGVQD (reference sequence). The ends lost 0 bases at V and 12 bases at J; junction bases unmatched: 10. Details on this clone: Its specificity is not known.

Sequencing targeted expressed TCRB transcripts, as all isolated RNA had been reverse transcribed. TCRdb keeps only in-frame clones here, not all; method: immunoSEQ multiplex PCR. This table has around 100,000 clones, roughly 28% appearing once. Study-wide points: All four CD4+ subsets of Type 1 diabetes patients contained TCRB CDR3s that were moderately but significantly shorter. Relative to healthy donors, patients appeared to have naive, central memory and Treg TCRB repertoires that were more similar.

Source material: central memory CD4+ T cells from blood. This sequence was found in a young woman with type 1 diabetes. V gene TRBV10-1 combines with J gene TRBJ2-1; 11 nucleotides agree with TRBD2. The CDR3 here is CASSESSLAGGHVQFF. Written as DNA, the CDR3 is TGCGCCAGCAGTGAGTCGTCGTTAGCGGGAGGGCACGTGCAGTTCTTC.